At least ten counts were recorded for the clone carrying this T cell receptor beta chain. Its matching antigen is unknown. TCRdb passed the 5' RACE reads through MiXCR, listing each CDR3 protein once. This sample has about 220,000 distinct CDR3 sequences, with roughly 6.6% found just once. The data derive from a study of CD8 T cells in ankylosing spondylitis. Study-wide findings and caveats: Characteristic of ankylosing spondylitis blood, it appeared, was a TCR beta motif comprising about 8 highly homologous variants.

V shed 3 bases and J shed 2 bases, with 11 bases lying between them. This CDR3 spans 15 amino acids. Germline values: CDR1 SNHLY, CDR2 FYNNEI. V gene TRBV2 combines with J gene TRBJ1-5, with a tentative D call TRBD1 (6 bases). This TCR was sampled from a male donor with ankylosing spondylitis. Sequencing was done on a sample of blood, either unsorted or a sorted T cell fraction (not recorded which). The CDR3 loop reads CASSDRGSGNQPQHF. CDR3 coding DNA: TGTGCCAGCAGTGACAGGGGCTCGGGCAATCAGCCCCAGCATTTT.